This T cell receptor beta chain derives from a study of human T cells and chemical hapten exposure. Time point meaning: healthy volunteer bleed at 2 weeks. Sequencing started from total RNA isolated from unfractionated whole blood. Unique molecular identifiers were linked by the library to individual cDNA molecules. Per the original data handling: Individual samples carried between about 20,000 and 700,000 TCRs, with around 96,000 as the median. TCRdb reprocessed the RACE reads via MiXCR and lists one record per CDR3 protein. The authors' filters were not applied to this entry. The data show some 93,000 distinct CDR3 sequences, roughly 8% seen once. The CDR3 totals 13 residues. V lost 1 base and J lost 4, with 7 bases in between. Germline CDR1 and CDR2: LNHNV and YYDKDF (reference sequence).

The clonotype was recovered from a female donor in good health. Some clones in this sample may be carry-over from other donors' samples. The rearrangement joins TRBV15 to TRBJ1-2; D not resolved. Source material: whole blood. The CDR3 spells CATSRGDPYGYTF. Here the CDR3 DNA reads TGTGCCACCAGCAGAGGTGACCCCTATGGCTACACCTTC.